This T cell receptor beta chain was identified during a study of T cells in Graves' hyperthyroidism and ophthalmopathy. Study in general: The blood sample was taken at first diagnosis, before treatment began.

Trimming stripped 6 bases from V and 4 bases from J, with 11 bases between. The germline V gene has CDR1 MNHEY and CDR2 SMNVEV (reference sequence). This CDR3 spans 13 amino acids. This clonotype was counted many times. Its antigen is still unknown. Points from the study as a whole: Using 13 V-J features, a model discriminated ophthalmopathy from stable hyperthyroidism.

Graves' hyperthyroidism without ophthalmopathy progression within 18 months was termed stable. Researchers barred patients who had uncontrolled infection, other autoimmune disease, pregnancy or lactation. RNA transcripts provided the source from which TCR beta CDR3 regions were amplified. TCR CDR3 regions were first amplified by RT-PCR with HTBI primers. TCRdb re-analysed the multiplex PCR reads in MiXCR, keeping a single row per CDR3 protein. The sample holds 340,000 or so distinct CDR3 sequences, about 20% seen once. The genes are TRBV27 and TRBJ2-3, with D possibly matching TRBD1 (5 bases). The TCR sequence derives from a woman in her 50s with Graves' hyperthyroidism. The sequencing input was blood. The CDR3 DNA reads as TGTGCCAGCAGGCCAGGGTGGGCAGATACGCAGTATTTT. This gives the protein CASRPGWADTQYF.